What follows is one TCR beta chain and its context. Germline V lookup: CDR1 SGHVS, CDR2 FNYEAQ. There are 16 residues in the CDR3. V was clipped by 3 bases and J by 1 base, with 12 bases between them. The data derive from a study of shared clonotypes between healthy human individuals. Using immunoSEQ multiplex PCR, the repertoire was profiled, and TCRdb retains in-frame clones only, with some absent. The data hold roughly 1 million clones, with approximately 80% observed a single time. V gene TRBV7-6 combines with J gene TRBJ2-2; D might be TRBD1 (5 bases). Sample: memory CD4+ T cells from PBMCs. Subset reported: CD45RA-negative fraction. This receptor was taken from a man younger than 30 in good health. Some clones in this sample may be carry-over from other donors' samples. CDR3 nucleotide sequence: TGTGCCAGCAGCTTGGGCAGGGAAGTGAACACCGGGGAGCTGTTTTTT. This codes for CASSLGREVNTGELFF.